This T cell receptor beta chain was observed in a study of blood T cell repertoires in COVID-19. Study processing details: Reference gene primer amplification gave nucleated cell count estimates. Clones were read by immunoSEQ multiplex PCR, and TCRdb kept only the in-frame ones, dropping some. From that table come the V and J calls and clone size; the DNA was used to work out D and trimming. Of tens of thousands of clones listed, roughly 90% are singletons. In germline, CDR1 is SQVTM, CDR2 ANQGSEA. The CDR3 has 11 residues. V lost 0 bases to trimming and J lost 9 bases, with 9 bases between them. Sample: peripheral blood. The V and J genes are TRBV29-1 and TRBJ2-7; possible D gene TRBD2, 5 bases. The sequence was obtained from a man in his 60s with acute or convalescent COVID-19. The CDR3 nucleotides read TGCAGCGTTGAAGATGGAGGACCGCAGTACTTC. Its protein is CSVEDGGPQYF.